The clone carrying this TCR beta chain appeared many times. Its specificity is unknown. The CDR3 runs 14 residues. V shed 0 bases and J shed 4 bases, with 9 bases lying between them. The germline gives CDR1 SGHNT, CDR2 YYREEE (reference sequence). Time point denoted: newly diagnosed GD, antithyroid drugs for less than 3 months. PBMC RNA was the source of the TCR library. The data were obtained in a study of regulatory T cells in long-lasting Graves disease. Whole-study findings and limits: Persistent disease was characterized by preferential usage of TRBV28, TRBJ1-2 and TRBJ2-5. Fewer public clonotypes were shared by new patients (under 1,000) than by persistent patients (roughly 2,600).

For TCR beta, libraries came from iRepertoire HTBI primers and Arm-PCR of CDR3 regions. TCRdb itself ran the multiplex PCR reads through MiXCR, one entry per CDR3 protein. The sample consists of 560,000 or so distinct CDR3 sequences, roughly a sixth of them appearing once. This sample was also put to use in a study of T cells in Graves' hyperthyroidism and ophthalmopathy. That report notes: The HTBI set primed first-round TCR CDR3 RT-PCR. Onset of ophthalmopathy came a median 6.5 months after the model predicted it.

The TCR was taken from a man aged 18 to 30 with Graves disease. The sequencing here drew on peripheral blood mononuclear cells (PBMCs), taken at new diagnosis, from a patient treated with antithyroid drugs. The chain recombines TRBV5-4 with TRBJ2-3; D is possibly TRBD1 (5 bases). CDR3 sequence reads: CASSLEGPSDTQYF. The DNA for the CDR3 is TGTGCCAGCAGCTTGGAGGGGCCCTCAGATACGCAGTATTTT.